The rows below give T cell receptor beta chains drawn from one sample of a study of shared clonotypes between healthy human individuals. The table came from immunoSEQ multiplex PCR; TCRdb's copy has only in-frame clones and leaves some out. This table holds more than 2 million clones, 85% to 95% found once. The sequenced sample consisted of naive CD8+ T cells from PBMCs. The receptors were sampled from a man aged 18 to 29 in good health. Some clones in this sample may be carry-over from other donors' samples. Both conserved end residues are part of each CDR3. A D gene is named only where the DNA matches it firmly. Some rows mark clone size as missing; the rest say once, few, many or name a class of expanded clone.

TGTGCCAGCAGCTTAGCTTTTACAGGAAAACTGTTTTTT	CASSLAFTGKLFF	-	-	TRBJ1-4	TRBV7-9
TGTGCCACCAGGGGGTCTAGCGGGGACAATGAGCAGTTCTTC	CATRGSSGDNEQFF	TRBD2	-	TRBJ2-1	TRBV15
TGTGCCAGCAGCCACGATTTGGGTGAGGGGACAGATACGCAGTATTTT	CASSHDLGEGTDTQYF	-	-	TRBJ2-3	TRBV5-4
TGTGCCAGCAAATCCCGGCGGGAGGCCCCCTACGAGCAGTACTTC	CASKSRREAPYEQYF	TRBD2	-	TRBJ2-7	TRBV6-5
TGTGCCAGCAGCCAAGACTGGGAGATGAACTACAATGAGCAGTTCTTC	CASSQDWEMNYNEQFF	-	-	TRBJ2-1	TRBV4-2
TGTGCCAGCAGTTTGCGGACAGGGGGAAGTGAAAAACTGTTTTTT	CASSLRTGGSEKLFF	TRBD1	-	TRBJ1-4	TRBV28
TGTGCCAGCAGTGAAGTCGGGCACTACGAGCAGTACTTC	CASSEVGHYEQYF	-	-	TRBJ2-7	TRBV6-1
TGTGCCAGCAGCGCACTAGCGGGAGGGCCCTATGAGCAGTTCTTC	CASSALAGGPYEQFF	TRBD2	-	TRBJ2-1	TRBV7-3
TGTGCCAGTAGTATATCAGGGCGGGTCCTAAACATCCACGAGCAGTACTTC	CASSISGRVLNIHEQYF	-	-	TRBJ2-7	TRBV19
TGTGCCAGCAGCTTAGTAGCTAGCGAGCAGTTCTTC	CASSLVASEQFF	-	-	TRBJ2-1	TRBV7-8
TGTGCCAGCAGTGATGTGGGTGCAACTAATGAAAAACTGTTTTTT	CASSDVGATNEKLFF	-	-	TRBJ1-4	TRBV2
TGTGCCAGCAGCCATGGGGCGGGAGACACAGATACGCAGTATTTT	CASSHGAGDTDTQYF	TRBD2	-	TRBJ2-3	TRBV4-2
TGTGCCAGCACTCTAGACAGGGGGTCTGGCTACACCTTC	CASTLDRGSGYTF	TRBD1	-	TRBJ1-2	TRBV6-5
TGTGCCAGCAGTTATAATTATGGGCTCGGACGTGAAGCTTTCTTT	CASSYNYGLGREAFF	-	-	TRBJ1-1	TRBV28
TGTGCCAGCAGTTTATTACAGGGAGAACGATCCTACGAGCAGTACTTC	CASSLLQGERSYEQYF	-	-	TRBJ2-7	TRBV27
TGTGCCAGCAGCGTAGGAGACAGGGCAGGAGAGACCCAGTACTTC	CASSVGDRAGETQYF	TRBD1	-	TRBJ2-5	TRBV9
TGTGCCAGCAGCGTAACTAGCGGGAATGGCGAGCAGTACTTC	CASSVTSGNGEQYF	TRBD2	-	TRBJ2-7	TRBV7-9
TGTGCCATCAGTGGGGGGCTAGGGGAGCAGTACTTC	CAISGGLGEQYF	-	once	TRBJ2-7	TRBV10-3
TGCAGCGTTGAAGATAGTCTAGCGGGAGTGATTGAGCAGTTCTTC	CSVEDSLAGVIEQFF	TRBD2	-	TRBJ2-1	TRBV29-1
TGTGCCAGCAGTGACATAGGCCGGAATCAGCCCCAGCATTTT	CASSDIGRNQPQHF	-	-	TRBJ1-5	TRBV25-1
TGTGCCAGCAGCGGGGAGCTGGCGGGGACAGATACGCAGTATTTT	CASSGELAGTDTQYF	-	-	TRBJ2-3	TRBV9
TGTGCCAGCAGCTTGGGGAGACTAGTGGATACCGGGGAGCTGTTTTTT	CASSLGRLVDTGELFF	-	-	TRBJ2-2	TRBV5-6
TGTGCCAGCAGCCAAGTTACATCTACAGACGACGAGCAGTACTTC	CASSQVTSTDDEQYF	-	-	TRBJ2-7	TRBV4-2
TGTGCCAGCAGCTTGTTATACTGGACAGGGGCCTCCTACGAGCAGTACTTC	CASSLLYWTGASYEQYF	TRBD1	-	TRBJ2-7	TRBV5-6